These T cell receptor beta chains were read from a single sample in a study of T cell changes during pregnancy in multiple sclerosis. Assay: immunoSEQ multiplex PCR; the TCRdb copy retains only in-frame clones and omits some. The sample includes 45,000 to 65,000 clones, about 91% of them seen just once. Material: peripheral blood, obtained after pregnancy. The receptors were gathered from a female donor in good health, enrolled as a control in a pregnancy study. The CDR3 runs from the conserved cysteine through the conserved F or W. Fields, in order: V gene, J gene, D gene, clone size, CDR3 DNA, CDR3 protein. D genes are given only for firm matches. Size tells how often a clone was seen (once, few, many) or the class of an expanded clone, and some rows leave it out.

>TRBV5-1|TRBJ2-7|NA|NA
TGCGCCAGCAGCTTGTTCGACGAGCAGTACTTC
CASSLFDEQYF
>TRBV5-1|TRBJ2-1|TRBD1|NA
TGCGCCAGCAGCGATATTCCTCCGGGACAGGGAGCCAATGAGCAGTTCTTC
CASSDIPPGQGANEQFF
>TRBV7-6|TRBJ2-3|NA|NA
TGTGCCAGCAGCTCCCTCGGCGGTAGCACAGATACGCAGTATTTT
CASSSLGGSTDTQYF
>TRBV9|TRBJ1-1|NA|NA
TGTGCCAGCAGCGTGGCAGTTATGAACACTGAAGCTTTCTTT
CASSVAVMNTEAFF
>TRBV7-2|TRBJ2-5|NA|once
TGTGCCAGCAGCCCCACCAGGGGCGCAGAGACCCAGTACTTC
CASSPTRGAETQYF
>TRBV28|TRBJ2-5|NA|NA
TGTGCCAGCAGTTTGGCGGTCGAGGAGACCCAGTACTTC
CASSLAVEETQYF
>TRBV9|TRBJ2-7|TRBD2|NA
TGTGCCAGCAGCCCCCGGGGACTAGCGGGCCCCAATACCGAGCAGTACTTC
CASSPRGLAGPNTEQYF
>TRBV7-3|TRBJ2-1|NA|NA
TGTGCCAGCAGCCCCGGGGGAACGCGATACAATGAGCAGTTCTTC
CASSPGGTRYNEQFF
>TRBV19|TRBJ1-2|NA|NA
TGTGCCAGTAGCTTTCTTGACGGGAACTATGGCTACACCTTC
CASSFLDGNYGYTF
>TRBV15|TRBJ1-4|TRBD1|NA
TGTGCCACCAGCAGTGGACAGGGGAATGAAAAACTGTTTTTT
CATSSGQGNEKLFF